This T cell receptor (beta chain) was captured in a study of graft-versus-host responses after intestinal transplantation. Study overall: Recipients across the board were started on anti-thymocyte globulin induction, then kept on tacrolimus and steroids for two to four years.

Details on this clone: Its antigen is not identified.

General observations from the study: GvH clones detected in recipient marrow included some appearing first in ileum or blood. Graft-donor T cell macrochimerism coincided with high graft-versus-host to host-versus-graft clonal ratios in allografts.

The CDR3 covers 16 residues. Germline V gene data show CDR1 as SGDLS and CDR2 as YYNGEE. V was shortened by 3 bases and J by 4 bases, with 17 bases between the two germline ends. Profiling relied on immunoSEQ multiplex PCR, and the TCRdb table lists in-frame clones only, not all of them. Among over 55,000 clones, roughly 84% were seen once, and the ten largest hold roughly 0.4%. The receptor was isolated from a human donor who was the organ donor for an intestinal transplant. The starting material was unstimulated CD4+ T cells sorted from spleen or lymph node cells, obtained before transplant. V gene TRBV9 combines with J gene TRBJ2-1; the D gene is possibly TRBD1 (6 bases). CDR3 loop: CASSATGRRTYNEQFF. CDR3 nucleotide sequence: TGTGCCAGCAGCGCCACAGGGCGGAGAACTTACAATGAGCAGTTCTTC.